Following are 29 T cell receptor beta chains from one sample sequenced in a study of blood T cell repertoires in COVID-19. TCRdb's copy holds only in-frame clones and misses some; the assay was immunoSEQ multiplex PCR. Of approximately 300,000 clones detected, 70% to 90% appear once; the ten largest clones hold 0.87%. Material: peripheral blood. All receptors come from a human donor with COVID-19, enrolled during active disease. The donor label of this sample is uncertain.

The chain links TRBV5-1 to TRBJ2-7, with 10 positions matching TRBD1. The CDR3 contains 15 residues. Germline CDR1 SGHRS, CDR2 YFSETQ. V trimming: 4 bases; J trimming: 2 bases; junction bases outside the gene matches: 6. The CDR3 DNA reads as TGCGCCAGCAGCACAGACAGGGGGCGGACCTACGAGCAGTACTTC. Its translation: CASSTDRGRTYEQYF.

The chain joins TRBV30 to TRBJ1-5; D gene uncertain. The germline CDR1 and CDR2 sequences are GTSNPN and SVGIG (reference sequence). CDR3 length equals 13 residues. The V end lost 0 bases, the J end lost 4 bases, and 7 bases lay between the germline ends. The CDR3 here is CAWSVTRNQPQHF. CDR3 in DNA: TGTGCCTGGAGTGTCACGCGAAATCAGCCCCAGCATTTT.

This rearrangement joins TRBV29-1 to TRBJ2-5; TRBD2 agrees at 12 bases. CDR3 length equals 17 residues. Germline V gene lookup returns CDR1 SQVTM and CDR2 ANQGSEA. J was trimmed by 2 bases and V by 6 bases; bases with no gene match: 13. CDR3 bases: TGCAGCGTCACGGGACTAGCGGGTCGGCATATTCAAGAGACCCAGTACTTC. It specifies CSVTGLAGRHIQETQYF.

The chain couples TRBV7-8 to TRBJ1-2; D gene unclear. Trimming took 3 bases from V and 2 from J, leaving 7 bases between them. CDR3 length equals 13 residues. Germline V gives CDR1 SGHVS, CDR2 FQNEAQ. The CDR3 DNA sequence: TGTGCCAGCAGCTTCGCTCAGAACTATGGCTACACCTTC. This translates into CASSFAQNYGYTF.

Details on this clone: One end of the junction does not line up with germline, which may come from a read error. This sequence joins TRBV19 and TRBJ2-1; D is possibly TRBD1 (5 bases). The CDR3 runs 15 residues. Germline V gives CDR1 LNHDA, CDR2 SQIVND (reference sequence). The CDR3 DNA reads TGTGCCAGTAAAGGCGGACAAGGCTCCTCCAATGAGCAGTTCTTC. It specifies CASKGGQGSSNEQFF.

The rearrangement joins TRBV6-5 to TRBJ2-7, with a tentative D call TRBD2 (6 bases). V was trimmed by 4 bases and J by 0 bases, leaving 13 bases between them. The CDR3 loop spans 15 amino acids. Germline V gene sequence: CDR1 MNHEY, CDR2 SVGAGI. The CDR3 DNA follows: TGTGCCAGCAGTTTGGGTAGCGGAAGCTCCTACGAGCAGTACTTC. This encodes CASSLGSGSSYEQYF.

The genes are TRBV5-6 and TRBJ2-1; 11 bases align to TRBD2. The CDR3 sequence is 16 residues long. CDR1 SGHDT and CDR2 YYEEEE come from the germline V gene. The J segment lost 8 bases and the V segment lost 3 bases, leaving 10 bases of the junction unmatched. CDR3 sequence: CASSWGGLAARDEQFF. The DNA of the CDR3 is TGTGCCAGCAGCTGGGGGGGACTAGCGGCGCGCGATGAGCAGTTCTTC. The complete variable domain, with remaining parts taken from reference TRBV5-6 and TRBJ2-1, reads DAGVTQSPTHLIKTRGQQVTLRCSPKSGHDTVSWYQQALGQGPQFIFQYYEEEERQRGNFPDRFSGHQFPNYSSELNVNALLLGDSALYLCASSWGGLAARDEQFFGPGTRLTVL.

This clone showed up just a few times. The gene calls are TRBV5-4 and TRBJ1-1, with D uncertain. Germline values: CDR1 SGHNT, CDR2 YYREEE (reference sequence). The V end lost 4 bases, the J end lost 2 bases, and 12 bases lay between the germline ends. The CDR3 runs to 14 residues. The CDR3 sequence: CASSREISNTEAFF. CDR3 coding DNA: TGTGCCAGCAGCCGGGAGATCAGCAACACTGAAGCTTTCTTT.

The CDR3 region has the DNA TGTGCCAGCAGTGAAATGGGACAGGGGGTCAATGGCTACACCTTC. Translation gives CASSEMGQGVNGYTF. V gene TRBV2 combines with J gene TRBJ1-2, with TRBD1 matching 11 bases. The CDR3 length is 15 residues. V was pared by 2 bases and J by 6 bases, with 5 bases of the junction left unmatched. Germline-derived CDR1 and CDR2 are SNHLY and FYNNEI.

V and J are TRBV10-3 and TRBJ2-3; 7 positions match TRBD1. With 6 bases clipped from V and 3 bases from J, the junction kept 12 bases outside the gene matches. The CDR3 sequence is 16 residues long. Germline values: CDR1 ENHRY, CDR2 SYGVKD. The CDR3 spells CAISRQGPRGTDTQYF. The CDR3 bases are TGTGCCATCAGCCGACAGGGACCTAGGGGTACAGATACGCAGTATTTT.

The chain links TRBV27 to TRBJ1-5; D gene ambiguous. CDR3 length: 12 residues. The V end lost 5 bases, the J end lost 1 base, and 3 bases lay between the germline ends. From germline, CDR1 is MNHEY and CDR2 SMNVEV (reference sequence). The CDR3 sequence is CASSPSNQPQHF. In DNA form, the CDR3 reads TGTGCCAGCAGTCCGAGCAATCAGCCCCAGCATTTT.

This clone was counted at least ten times. The chain has TRBV27 and TRBJ2-7; 7 bases fit TRBD1. The CDR3 runs 15 residues. The germline V gene encodes CDR1 MNHEY and CDR2 SMNVEV (reference sequence). V was clipped by 6 bases and J by 7 bases; unmatched bases: 15. CDR3 coding DNA: TGTGCCAGCAGCTCCCTAGGGGGCAGGGTGGGGGAGCAGTACTTC. This gives the protein CASSSLGGRVGEQYF.

The rearrangement uses TRBV11-3 and TRBJ2-1, with 11 bases identical to TRBD2. In germline, CDR1 is SGHNT, CDR2 YENEEA. V shed 0 bases, J shed 8 bases, and the junction held 9 bases outside the gene matches. The CDR3 spans 17 residues. CDR3 coding DNA: TGTGCCAGCAGCTTAGATGGGGCTACTAGCGGGAGCTATGAGCAGTTCTTC. Translated: CASSLDGATSGSYEQFF.

The genes are TRBV7-8 and TRBJ2-7; TRBD2 aligns across 7 bases. Germline V gene data show CDR1 as SGHVS and CDR2 as FQNEAQ. CDR3 length equals 15 residues. The V gene end was trimmed by 3 bases and the J gene end by 4 bases; junction bases not matched to a gene: 9. CDR3 sequence: CASSFSGGGGYEQYF. The CDR3 bases are TGTGCCAGCAGCTTCTCTGGGGGGGGAGGATACGAGCAGTACTTC.

This clone was seen just once. This chain links TRBV3-1 (or the pseudogene TRBV3-2) with TRBJ1-6, with D possibly being TRBD1 (5 bases). Germline V gene sequence: CDR1 LGHDT, CDR2 YNNKEL (reference sequence). CDR3 length: 15 amino acids. The ends were cut back, 8 bases at V and 7 bases at J, with 18 bases in the middle. The CDR3 loop is CASVGAGGENSPLHF. CDR3 in DNA: TGTGCCAGCGTCGGCGCTGGGGGGGAGAATTCACCCCTCCACTTT.

J is TRBJ2-5 and V is TRBV5-1; the match to TRBD1 covers 7 bases. Looked up from germline, CDR1 is SGHRS and CDR2 is YFSETQ. Trimming removed 4 bases from V and 2 bases from J; junction bases left unmatched: 5. This CDR3 has 14 residues. The chain's CDR3 is CASSQGQTQETQYF. The CDR3 DNA sequence: TGCGCCAGCAGCCAGGGACAGACACAAGAGACCCAGTACTTC.

Regarding this clone: The conserved final phenylalanine or tryptophan is absent from the CDR3, which likely points to a read error. The limits of the CDR3 on the DNA are not certain, so only TCRdb's listed CDR3 is given. The chain carries TRBV18 and TRBJ1-2; the table's D call, TRBD1, was not checked against the DNA. CDR1 and CDR2 (germline): KGHSH, LQKENI. The CDR3 contains 11 residues when both ends are counted. CDR3 residues: CASSPNGTSVL.

This rearrangement joins TRBV5-1 to TRBJ2-7; no definite D call. The length of the CDR3 is 13 residues. Per germline, CDR1 SGHRS and CDR2 YFSETQ. V was cut by 5 bases and J by 0 bases, with 9 bases left in between. Here the CDR3 DNA reads TGCGCCAGCAGTGGGTCAGGCTCCTACGAGCAGTACTTC. Its translation is CASSGSGSYEQYF.

The J gene is TRBJ1-1, the V gene TRBV5-4; the D is unclear. The ends were cut back, 0 bases at V and 0 bases at J, with 9 bases in the middle. CDR3 length equals 15 residues. Per the germline V gene, CDR1 is SGHNT and CDR2 is YYREEE (reference sequence). Here the CDR3 DNA reads TGTGCCAGCAGCTTGGCAGTTGCTCTGAACACTGAAGCTTTCTTT. Amino acid sequence: CASSLAVALNTEAFF.

This chain links TRBV18 with TRBJ2-7; 8 bases fit TRBD2. V lost 3 bases, J lost 2 bases, and 3 bases stayed unmatched. Germline CDR1 is KGHSH and CDR2 is LQKENI. This CDR3 spans 14 amino acids. The CDR3 DNA reads TGTGCCAGCTCACCGGGCGGGGGGACCTACGAGCAGTACTTC. Amino acid sequence: CASSPGGGTYEQYF.

V is TRBV27 and J is TRBJ2-5; TRBD2 aligns across 7 bases. V trimming: 1 base; J trimming: 7 bases; junction bases outside the gene matches: 12. Germline V lookup: CDR1 MNHEY, CDR2 SMNVEV (reference sequence). The CDR3 covers 16 residues. CDR3 coding DNA: TGTGCCAGCAGTTTATACTCCAGCGGGGCCGGAGGGACCCAGTACTTC. Translation gives CASSLYSSGAGGTQYF.

DNA of the CDR3: TGTGCCAGCAGCTGGACAGGGGATGGCTACACCTTC. Protein product: CASSWTGDGYTF. The chain is built from TRBV6-5 and TRBJ1-2, with 9 bases aligning to TRBD1. CDR1 MNHEY and CDR2 SVGAGI come from the germline V gene. CDR3 length: 12 residues. V dropped 6 bases and J dropped 6; count of bases not matched to a gene: 2.

This clone was recorded once. CDR3 sequence reads: CASSRDRGSNQPQHF. CDR3 bases: TGTGCCAGCAGCAGAGACAGGGGAAGCAATCAGCCCCAGCATTTT. The rearrangement uses TRBV3-1 (or the pseudogene TRBV3-2) and TRBJ1-5; 8 bases are a match to TRBD1. V was pared by 5 bases and J by 1 base, with 4 bases of the junction left unmatched. CDR3 length equals 15 residues. In germline, CDR1 is LGHDT, CDR2 YNNKEL (reference sequence).

The rearrangement links TRBV12-3 or TRBV12-4 to TRBJ2-5, with no clear D. The CDR3 sequence is 12 residues long. Deletions cut 6 bases from V and 6 bases from J, with 11 bases between. CDR3 region: CASSLRSQTQYF. CDR3 DNA: TGTGCCAGCAGCCTACGTAGTCAGACCCAGTACTTC.

This clone was recorded once. CDR3 in amino acids: CACTEGAHSPLHF. The CDR3 DNA follows: TGTGCCTGTACAGAGGGGGCCCACTCACCCCTCCACTTT. The rearrangement joins TRBV30 to TRBJ1-6, with 7 bases aligning to TRBD1. V shed 6 bases and J 10 bases; nucleotides not matched to a gene: 9. CDR1 GTSNPN and CDR2 SVGIG come from the germline V gene (reference sequence). The CDR3 consists of 13 residues.

This chain links TRBV5-5 with TRBJ1-1; D not resolved. Germline V lookup: CDR1 SGHKS, CDR2 YYEKEE (reference sequence). This CDR3 region has 13 residues. The germline V and J ends were trimmed by 5 bases and 2 bases, with 10 bases remaining between them. The DNA of the CDR3 is TGTGCCAGCAGACATCAGGAAAACACTGAAGCTTTCTTT. This encodes CASRHQENTEAFF.

This chain links TRBV30 with TRBJ1-5; D not certain. The CDR3 runs to 13 residues. The V end was cut by 1 base, the J end by 0 bases, with 4 bases between. Germline V gene sequence: CDR1 GTSNPN, CDR2 SVGIG (reference sequence). The CDR3 reads CAWSANSNQPQHF. The DNA of the CDR3 is TGTGCCTGGAGTGCAAATAGCAATCAGCCCCAGCATTTT.

The V call is TRBV28, the J call TRBJ1-6, with 8 bases aligning to TRBD1. CDR1 and CDR2 (germline): MDHEN, SYDVKM. V gave up 6 bases and J gave up 6 bases; unmatched junction bases: 13. The CDR3 contains 17 residues. CDR3 region: CASSPLAPDRANSPLHF. CDR3 nucleotides: TGTGCCAGCAGCCCCCTCGCCCCGGACAGGGCTAATTCACCCCTCCACTTT. The whole variable domain, filled in from reference TRBV28 and TRBJ1-6, reads DVKVTQSSRYLVKRTGEKVFLECVQDMDHENMFWYRQDPGLGLRLIYFSYDVKMKEKGDIPEGYSVSREKKERFSLILESASTNQTSMYLCASSPLAPDRANSPLHFGNGTRLTVT.

This clone was observed a single time. This chain links TRBV5-5 with TRBJ2-2; 7 bases are shared with TRBD2. Germline V gene sequence: CDR1 SGHKS, CDR2 YYEKEE (reference sequence). The CDR3 is made up of 16 amino acids. V lost 4 bases, J lost 4 bases, and 10 bases stayed unmatched. The CDR3: CASSRREGDPTGELFF. CDR3 bases: TGTGCCAGCAGCAGGAGGGAGGGAGATCCCACCGGGGAGCTGTTTTTT.